The TCR beta chain under discussion was sequenced for a study of T cells in localized non-small cell lung cancer (dated by TCRdb to 2020 to 2022). Context from the whole study: The study examined T cell repertoires in under 300 patients with early-stage NSCLC and compared tumors with uninvolved tumor-adjacent lungs. The cohort was made up of around 220 treatment-naive NSCLC patients whose localized lung tumors had been resected. A mean age of around 66 years was recorded for the NSCLC patients, of whom roughly 130 were male and 107 were female.

Overall study outcomes, separate from this receptor: Higher blood T cell density associated with longer overall survival, while higher adjacent-lung clonality associated with shorter survival. Multi-region tumor sequencing was not performed, so intratumor heterogeneity could not be excluded. Because the study design was exploratory, TCR variables were selected using unadjusted p-values without false-discovery rate correction. A median of approximately 53 of the top 100 tumor clones turned up in the paired uninvolved adjacent lung, and 25 to 35 of those clones also ranked among the top 100 of that same adjacent lung. The highest T cell clonality was observed in uninvolved tumor-adjacent lung, where clonality exceeded that of tumor, suggesting that antigenic responses were more focused in uninvolved tumor-adjacent lung.

On this clone itself: Its binding antigen is unknown. Base-call qualities are not available, and no considerably larger clone is one nucleotide away.

At diagnosis, tumor, uninvolved tumor-adjacent lung and peripheral blood were collected and then preserved as a mix of FFPE and fresh-frozen material. From the cysteine up to the phenylalanine, the CDR3 has a length of 15 residues. The entry retains the CDR3 DNA only, 45 bases that are in frame from base 1. The germline ends are 17 bases apart after V is trimmed by 2 bases and J by 6 bases. From the germline V gene (reference sequence), CDR1 is GTSNPN and CDR2 is SVGIG. TCR beta CDR3 regions were sequenced from DNA using the immunoSEQ Assay. Regarding the original processing steps: T cell density was computed as TCR beta template counts normalized to usable DNA estimated by amplifying housekeeping genes. Richness was estimated with the preseqR package, extrapolating to 400,000 templates for PBMC samples and 120,000 templates for tissue samples. Clonality was defined by subtracting Pielou's evenness from one. To identify tissue-enriched TCRs, differential abundance testing was run on productive amino-acid clonotypes with a minimum total count of 5 and an alpha of 0.1. The Jaccard Index and the Morisita Overlap Index were used to measure how much the repertoires overlapped between compartments. GLIPH clustered TCR beta CDR3s with public tetramer-defined viral CDR3s; viral motifs required at least three viral sequences plus V-gene enrichment. TCRdb took this table from immuneACCESS and kept in-frame rearrangements with V and J called. Such tables lack part of the clones; where checked against another copy, unresolved V genes explain under half of the gap, and the rest is unexplained. V, J and clone size derive from that table, while D and trimming were established from the DNA sequence. The sample table contains approximately 1,600 clones; only one count was recorded for over 20% of them. Jointly, the top ten make up 12% of the sample.

The sample was lung tumor tissue, taken before any cancer treatment. The sequence came from a female donor older than 55 with stage II lung adenocarcinoma. The rearranged chain carries TRBV30 and TRBJ1-5; the best D guess is TRBD1, with 6 bases matching. The CDR3 protein sequence reads: CAWSPFHRESQPQHF. The nucleotide sequence reads TGTGCCTGGAGTCCGTTCCACAGGGAAAGTCAGCCCCAGCATTTT.